This TCR beta chain was identified during a study of blood T cell repertoires in COVID-19. Whole-study context: The United States, Italy and Spain provided the acute and convalescent COVID-19 samples. T cells, B-cell-depleted T cells, or PBMCs supplied cDNA or gDNA.

The authors' processing: Amplification of reference gene primers provided the estimated nucleated cell counts. TCRdb's table, derived via immunoSEQ multiplex PCR, lists solely in-frame clones and lacks some. The V and J calls and clone size were taken over from that table, and D and trimming were inferred from the DNA. This sample has roughly 200,000 clones, with more than 75% found just once. The CDR3 length is 13 residues. The V gene lost 1 base and the J gene lost 11 bases, with 12 bases spanning the gap. Germline-derived CDR1 and CDR2 are SGHDN and FVKESK. Source material: peripheral blood. The sequence came from a middle-aged woman with COVID-19, enrolled during active disease. The V and J genes are TRBV14 and TRBJ2-1; no clear D. As DNA, the CDR3 is TGTGCCAGCAGCCAAGTCTTTTCGAGCCAGCAGTTCTTC. Encoded protein: CASSQVFSSQQFF.